Reported below is one T cell receptor (beta chain). The V gene lost 3 bases and the J gene lost 6 bases, with 21 bases spanning the gap. The germline V gene has CDR1 LNHNV and CDR2 YYDKDF (reference sequence). This CDR3 contains 16 residues. Sequenced by immunoSEQ multiplex PCR; TCRdb stores in-frame clones only, minus some. The table records a few million clones, roughly nine tenths of them present only once. The data were obtained in a study of shared clonotypes between healthy human individuals. The sequencing input was naive CD4+ T cells sorted from blood. Stated subset: CD45RA+ positively selected. This receptor was identified in a man younger than 35 in good health. The chain couples TRBV15 to TRBJ2-7; D perhaps matches TRBD2 (5 bases). In DNA, the CDR3 is TGTGCCACCAGCAGGGAAATTAGCCGGGCTGGAGGCGAGCAGTACTTC. Protein sequence: CATSREISRAGGEQYF.